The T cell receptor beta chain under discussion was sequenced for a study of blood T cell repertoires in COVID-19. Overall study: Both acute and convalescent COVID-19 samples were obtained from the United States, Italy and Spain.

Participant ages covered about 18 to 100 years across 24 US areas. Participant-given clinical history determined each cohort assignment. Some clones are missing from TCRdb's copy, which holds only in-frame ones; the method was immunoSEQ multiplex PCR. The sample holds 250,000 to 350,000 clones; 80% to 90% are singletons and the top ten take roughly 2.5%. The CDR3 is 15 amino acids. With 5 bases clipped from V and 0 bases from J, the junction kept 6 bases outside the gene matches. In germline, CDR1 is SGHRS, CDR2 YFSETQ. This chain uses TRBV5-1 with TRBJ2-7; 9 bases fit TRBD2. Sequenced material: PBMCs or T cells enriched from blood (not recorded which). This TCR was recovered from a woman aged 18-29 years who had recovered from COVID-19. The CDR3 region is CASRLAGQSSYEQYF. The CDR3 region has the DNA TGCGCCAGCAGACTAGCGGGTCAAAGCTCCTACGAGCAGTACTTC.